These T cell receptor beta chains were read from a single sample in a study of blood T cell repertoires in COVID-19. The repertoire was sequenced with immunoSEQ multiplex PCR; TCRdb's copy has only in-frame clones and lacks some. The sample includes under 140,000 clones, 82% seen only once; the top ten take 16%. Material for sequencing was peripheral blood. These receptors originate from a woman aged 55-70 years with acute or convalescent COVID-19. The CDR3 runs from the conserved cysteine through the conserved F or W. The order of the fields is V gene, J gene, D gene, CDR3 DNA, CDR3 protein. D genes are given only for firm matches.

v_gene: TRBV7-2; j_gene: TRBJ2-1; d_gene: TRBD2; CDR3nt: TGTGCCAGCAGCCCAGAGGTTGGGCAGCGGGGACGAGAGCAGTTCTTC; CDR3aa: CASSPEVGQRGREQFF
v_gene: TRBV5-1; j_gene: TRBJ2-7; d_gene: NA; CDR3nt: TGCGCCAGCAGCCCAGGGTCTACAGGGAGCCGCGAGCAGTACTTC; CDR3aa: CASSPGSTGSREQYF
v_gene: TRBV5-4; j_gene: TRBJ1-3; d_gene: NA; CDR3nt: TGTGCCAGCAACCTAAATTCTGGAAACACCATATATTTT; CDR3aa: CASNLNSGNTIYF
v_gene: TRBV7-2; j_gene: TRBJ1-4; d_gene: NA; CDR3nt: TGTGCCAGCAGCTTATACGTGGGGGCGTCGCGTGAAAAACTGTTTTTT; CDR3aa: CASSLYVGASREKLFF
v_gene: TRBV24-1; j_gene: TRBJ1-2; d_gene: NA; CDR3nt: TGTGCCACCAGCTCCGGGATTAACTATGGCTACACCTTC; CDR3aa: CATSSGINYGYTF
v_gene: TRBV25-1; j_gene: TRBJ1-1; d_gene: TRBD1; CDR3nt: TGTGCCAGCAGGGGACAGGCGCCCACTGAAGCTTTCTTT; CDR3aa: CASRGQAPTEAFF
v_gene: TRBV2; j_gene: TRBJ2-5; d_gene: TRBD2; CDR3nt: TGTGCCAGCAATTTTCTGACTAGCGGGGGCGGAGAGACCCAGTACTTC; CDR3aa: CASNFLTSGGGETQYF
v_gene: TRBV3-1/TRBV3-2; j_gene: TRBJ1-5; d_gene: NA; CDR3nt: TGTGCCAGCAGCCAAGACAAGACACAGCCCCAGCATTTT; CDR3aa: CASSQDKTQPQHF
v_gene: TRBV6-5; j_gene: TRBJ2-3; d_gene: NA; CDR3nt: TGTGCCAGCAGTTACTCGACCGCGGGCACAGATACGCAGTATTTT; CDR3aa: CASSYSTAGTDTQYF
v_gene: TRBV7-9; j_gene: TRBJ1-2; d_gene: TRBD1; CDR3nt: TGTGCCAGCAGCTTAATGTCAGGGGGCTCTCGATACGTCGGGTACACCTTC; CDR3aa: CASSLMSGGSRYVGYTF
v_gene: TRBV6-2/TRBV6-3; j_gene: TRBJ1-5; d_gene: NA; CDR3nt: TGTGCCAGCAGCCGACCGGCGGGACTGACGGGCAATCAGCCCCAGCATTTT; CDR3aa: CASSRPAGLTGNQPQHF
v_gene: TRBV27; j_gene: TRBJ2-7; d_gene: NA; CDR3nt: TGTGCCAGCAGTTTCGGGTATCTTTACGAGCAGTACTTC; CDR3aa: CASSFGYLYEQYF
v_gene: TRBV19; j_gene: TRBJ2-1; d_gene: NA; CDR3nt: TGTGCCAGTTCCGGGACTCGCAATGAGCAGTTCTTC; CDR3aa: CASSGTRNEQFF
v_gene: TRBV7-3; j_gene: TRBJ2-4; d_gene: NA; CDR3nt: TGTGCCAGCAGCTTAAGTCGGGGGGCCCAAAACATTCAGTACTTC; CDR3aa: CASSLSRGAQNIQYF
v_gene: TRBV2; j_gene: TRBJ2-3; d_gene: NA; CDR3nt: TGTGCCAGCAGCCGGGGGGCTACAGATACGCAGTATTTT; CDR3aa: CASSRGATDTQYF
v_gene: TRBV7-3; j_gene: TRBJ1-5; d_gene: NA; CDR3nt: TGTGCCACCTGCGGCGGGAGCAATCAGCCCCAGCATTTT; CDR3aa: CATCGGSNQPQHF
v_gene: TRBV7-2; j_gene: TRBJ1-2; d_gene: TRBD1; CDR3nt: TGTGCCAGCAGCTTAGTCGGCGGACAGGGGGCGGGCGGCTACACCTTC; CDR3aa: CASSLVGGQGAGGYTF
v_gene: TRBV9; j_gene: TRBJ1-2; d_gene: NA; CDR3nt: TGTGCCAGCAGCGCGGCGCAGGGCAACTATGGCTACACCTTC; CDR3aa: CASSAAQGNYGYTF
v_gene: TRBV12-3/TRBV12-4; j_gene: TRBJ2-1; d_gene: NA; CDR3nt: TGTGCCAGCAGCCCAACAGGGCTCAATGAGCAGTTCTTC; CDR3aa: CASSPTGLNEQFF
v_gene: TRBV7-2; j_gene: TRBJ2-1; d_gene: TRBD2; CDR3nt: TGTGCCAGCAGCTTAGGGATTAGCGGGGGGGCCAATGAGCAGTTCTTC; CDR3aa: CASSLGISGGANEQFF
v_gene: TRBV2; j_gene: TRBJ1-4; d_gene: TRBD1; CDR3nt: TGTGCCAGCGGGGGACAGAGCCTCAATGAAAAACTGTTTTTT; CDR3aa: CASGGQSLNEKLFF
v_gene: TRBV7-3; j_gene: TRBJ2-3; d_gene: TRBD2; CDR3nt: TGTGCCAGCAGCCCCCCGGCGGAAACTAGCGGGGGCCCGAATGGGGTCACAGATACGCAGTATTTT; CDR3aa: CASSPPAETSGGPNGVTDTQYF
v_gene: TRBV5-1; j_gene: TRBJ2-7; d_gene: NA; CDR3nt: TGCGCCAGCAGCCCGGCCCGGGGTCTCGATCTGCAGCAGTACTTC; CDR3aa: CASSPARGLDLQQYF
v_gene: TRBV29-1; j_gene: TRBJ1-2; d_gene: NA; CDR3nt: TGCAGCGTTGCCAGTCCCCCCTATGGCTACACCTTC; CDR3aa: CSVASPPYGYTF
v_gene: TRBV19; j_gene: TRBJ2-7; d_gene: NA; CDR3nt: TGTGCCAGTACCCCGGGCATCCCCACTAGCTCCTACGAGCAGTACTTC; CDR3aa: CASTPGIPTSSYEQYF